The sequence of this T cell receptor (beta chain) was determined in a study of neoadjuvant anti-PD-1 for oral cavity cancer. The overall study: Nivolumab at 3 mg/kg was mostly given biweekly, three to four doses, pre-surgery.

Study-wide results and limits: TCR analyses covered only a few patients per response group. Higher pretreatment blood Treg/Th17 ratios correlated with higher pretreatment blood and lower post-treatment tumor TCRbeta clonality.

Points on this clone: The target antigen is unknown.

Sequencing used immunoSEQ multiplex PCR; TCRdb keeps in-frame clones, though not all of them. The data show approximately 15,000 clones, approximately 67% seen once. Germline V lookup: CDR1 SEHNR, CDR2 FQNEAQ (reference sequence). This CDR3 has 16 residues. The junction had 9 bases not matched to a gene; V was cut back by 8 bases and J by 0 bases. The genes are TRBV7-9 and TRBJ2-7, with 11 bases matching TRBD2. This receptor was taken from a person aged 40 to 85 with oral cavity squamous cell carcinoma. Sequenced here: PBMCs, sampled before nivolumab (anti-PD-1) treatment. CDR3 residues: CASRGTSGLYSYEQYF. CDR3 DNA: TGTGCCAGCCGCGGGACTAGCGGCTTATACTCCTACGAGCAGTACTTC. Using reference TRBV7-9 and TRBJ2-7 for the parts outside the CDR3, the full variable domain is DTGVSQNPRHKITKRGQNVTFRCDPISEHNRLYWYRQTLGQGPEFLTYFQNEAQLEKSRLLSDRFSAERPKGSFSTLEIQRTEQGDSAMYLCASRGTSGLYSYEQYFGPGTRLTVT.